One and the same sample provided the 3 T cell receptor beta chains below, sequenced in a study of blood T cell repertoires in COVID-19. Profiled with immunoSEQ multiplex PCR; TCRdb holds only in-frame clones, not every one. The table includes some 240,000 clones, 85% detected once. Sequencing used peripheral blood. The receptors were gathered from a woman in her 70s with COVID-19, enrolled during active disease.

The V gene is TRBV21-1, the J gene TRBJ2-5; the tabulated D call, TRBD2, remains unverified against the DNA. TRBV21-1 is shown as a pseudogene. The CDR3 contains 16 residues. CDR3 region: CASSKVYKGVEETQYF. CDR3 nucleotides: TGTGCCAGCAGCAAAGTCTATAAGGGAGTCGAGGAGACCCAGTACTTC.

The rearrangement joins TRBV7-9 to TRBJ1-6; TRBD1 might be the D (6 bases). The germline V gene has CDR1 SEHNR and CDR2 FQNEAQ (reference sequence). V lost 3 bases and J lost 6, with 12 bases in between. CDR3 length: 15 residues. As DNA, the CDR3 is TGTGCCAGCAGCTTTCTGGGGGCCGGTAATTCACCCCTCCACTTT. Its translation: CASSFLGAGNSPLHF.

This clone came up a few times. The V and J genes are TRBV19 and TRBJ1-6, with TRBD1 matching 7 bases. V lost 6 bases, J lost 2 bases, and 4 bases stayed unmatched. Germline V CDR1 and CDR2: LNHDA, SQIVND (reference sequence). CDR3 size: 15 residues. CDR3 loop: CASRDRRTYNSPLHF. The CDR3 DNA sequence: TGTGCCAGTAGGGACAGGAGGACCTATAATTCACCCCTCCACTTT.